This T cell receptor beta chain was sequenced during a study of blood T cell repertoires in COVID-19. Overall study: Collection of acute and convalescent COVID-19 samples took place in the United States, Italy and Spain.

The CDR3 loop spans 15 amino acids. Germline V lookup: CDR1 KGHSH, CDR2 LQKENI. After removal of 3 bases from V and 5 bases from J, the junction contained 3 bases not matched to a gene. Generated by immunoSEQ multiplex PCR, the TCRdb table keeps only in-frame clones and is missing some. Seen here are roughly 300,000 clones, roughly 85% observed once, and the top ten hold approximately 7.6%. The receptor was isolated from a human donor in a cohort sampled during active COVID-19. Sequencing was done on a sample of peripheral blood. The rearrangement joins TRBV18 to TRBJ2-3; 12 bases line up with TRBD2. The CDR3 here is CASSPALAGGDTQYF. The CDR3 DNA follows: TGTGCCAGCTCACCGGCACTAGCGGGGGGAGATACGCAGTATTTT. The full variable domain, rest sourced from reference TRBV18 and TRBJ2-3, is NAGVMQNPRHLVRRRGQEARLRCSPMKGHSHVYWYRQLPEEGLKFMVYLQKENIIDESGMPKERFSAEFPKEGPSILRIQQVVRGDSAAYFCASSPALAGGDTQYFGPGTRLTVL.